Listed here is a single T cell receptor (beta chain). The sample comes from a study of early stage breast cancer tumors. Assay used: immunoSEQ multiplex PCR; TCRdb lists only in-frame clones, some missing. The sample records fewer than 30,000 clones, 80% being singletons. The germline V and J ends were trimmed by 1 base and 3 bases, with 13 bases remaining between them. The CDR3 contains 15 residues. Looked up from germline, CDR1 is SGHRS and CDR2 is YFSETQ. This rearrangement joins TRBV5-1 to TRBJ1-1; D might be TRBD1 (6 bases). This TCR derives from a person between 60 and 70 years old with breast cancer. Sequenced sample: blood. DNA of the CDR3: TGCGCCAGCAGCTTGCGAGTACAGGGTGACACTGAAGCTTTCTTT. Its protein is CASSLRVQGDTEAFF.